This TCR beta chain came from a study of regulatory T cells in long-lasting Graves disease. As for time point: newly diagnosed GD, antithyroid drugs for less than 3 months. After RNA was extracted from PBMCs, the TCR library was made from it. Patients with Graves' disease were diagnosed by American Thyroid Association guidelines. This CDR3 is 16 amino acids long. The V gene's germline CDR1 is MDHEN and CDR2 SYDVKM. As to this clonotype: It differs at one base from a far larger clone, so likely a read error.

Arm-PCR with iRepertoire HTBI primers amplified the CDR3 regions for these TCR beta libraries. MiXCR was run by TCRdb on the multiplex PCR reads, yielding one entry per CDR3 protein. This sample has 200,000 to 300,000 distinct CDR3 sequences, with around 20% found just once. The chain combines TRBV28 with TRBJ2-3, with D hard to call. Source: peripheral blood mononuclear cells (PBMCs), taken at new diagnosis, from a patient treated with antithyroid drugs. This receptor was taken from a female donor with Graves disease. CDR3 amino acids: CASSHSIQVRTDTQYF. The CDR3 DNA reads as TGCGCCAGCAGTCACTCGATCCAGGTCCGTACAGATACGCAGTATTTT.